The 3 T cell receptor beta chains below all came from one sample that was sequenced in a study of T cells in Graves' hyperthyroidism and ophthalmopathy. Amplification of TCR beta CDR3 regions was performed using RNA transcripts as template. A set of HTBI primers served as the primers for a first-round RT-PCR of the TCR CDR3. MiXCR, applied by TCRdb to the multiplex PCR reads, yields one record per CDR3 protein. The sample includes 610,000 or so distinct CDR3 sequences, more than 45% of them seen just once. The sample taken for sequencing was peripheral blood or thyroid tissue (not recorded which). Receptors originate from a young woman with Graves' hyperthyroidism.

There are many counts of this clonotype. This chain joins TRBV5-1 and TRBJ2-5; D remains unclear. The CDR3 contains 16 residues. CDR1 SGHRS and CDR2 YFSETQ come from the germline V gene. Trimming removed 3 bases from V and 2 bases from J, with 17 bases in between. The CDR3 spells CASSWGGVTLQETQYF. The CDR3 region has the DNA TGCGCCAGCAGCTGGGGTGGCGTGACTCTTCAAGAGACCCAGTACTTC.

The CDR3 DNA reads TGTGCCAGCAGCCCCCGGGACCCCGGGGAGCTGTTTTTT. Protein: CASSPRDPGELFF. The rearrangement links TRBV7-9 to TRBJ2-2; D might be TRBD1 or TRBD2, each matching 5 bases. The CDR3 contains 13 residues. With 5 bases removed from V and 6 bases from J, the gap between germline ends came to 10 bases. The V gene's germline CDR1 is SEHNR and CDR2 FQNEAQ (reference sequence).

This chain uses TRBV7-9 with TRBJ1-2; D remains ambiguous. The CDR3 is made up of 12 amino acids. Germline V CDR1 and CDR2: SEHNR, FQNEAQ (reference sequence). Trimming shortened V by 4 bases and J by 8 bases, and 11 bases separated the two germline ends. CDR3 amino acids: CASSSMVKGYTF. The CDR3 coding sequence is TGTGCCAGCAGCTCAATGGTTAAAGGCTACACCTTC.